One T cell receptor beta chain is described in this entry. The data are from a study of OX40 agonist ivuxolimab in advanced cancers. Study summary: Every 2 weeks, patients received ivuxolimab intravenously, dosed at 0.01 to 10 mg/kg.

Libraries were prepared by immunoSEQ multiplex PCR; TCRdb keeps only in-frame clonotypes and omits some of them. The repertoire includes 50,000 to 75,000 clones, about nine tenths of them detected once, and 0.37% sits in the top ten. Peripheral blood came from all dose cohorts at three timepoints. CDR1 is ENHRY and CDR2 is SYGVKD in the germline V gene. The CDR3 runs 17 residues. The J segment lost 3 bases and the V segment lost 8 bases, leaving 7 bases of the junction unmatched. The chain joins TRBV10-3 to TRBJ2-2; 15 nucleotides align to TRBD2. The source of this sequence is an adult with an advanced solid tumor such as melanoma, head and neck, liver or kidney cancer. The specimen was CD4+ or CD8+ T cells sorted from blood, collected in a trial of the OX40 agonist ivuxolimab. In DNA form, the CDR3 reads TGTGCCATCCCAGGACTAGCGGGGGGGCCCGACACCGGGGAGCTGTTTTTT. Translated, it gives CAIPGLAGGPDTGELFF.